This T cell receptor beta chain was documented in a study of shared clonotypes between healthy human individuals. Study information: Per donor, three plates held CD4 naive cells, three held CD4 memory, two held CD8 naive and one held CD8 memory.

Note on this clone: Its antigen is undetermined.

Looked up from germline, CDR1 is MDHEN and CDR2 is SYDVKM. The germline V and J ends were trimmed by 2 bases and 9 bases, with 8 bases remaining between them. The CDR3 is made up of 12 amino acids. Study outcomes and limitations: Clonotypes not shared had lower generation probabilities than those common to all four donors. Across subsets, estimated richness was generally greater for naive than for memory populations.

Measured with immunoSEQ multiplex PCR; TCRdb has only the in-frame clones, and not every one. The table lists about 2 million clones, 95% of them singletons. V and J are TRBV28 and TRBJ2-4, with a possible D match to TRBD1 (5 bases). This clonotype was obtained from a man younger than 35 in good health. Sample: naive CD4+ T cells sorted from blood. Stated subset: CD45RA+ positively selected. This CDR3 reads CASSLGQGIQYF. CDR3 bases: TGTGCCAGCAGTTTAGGTCAGGGCATTCAGTACTTC.